The clone carrying this T cell receptor (beta chain) has just one count. Its antigen remains unidentified. The sample contains more than one DNA sequence encoding this CDR3. The data belong to a study of beta chain features in type 1 diabetes. Regarding the study as a whole: People with Type 1 diabetes carried modestly yet significantly shorter TCRB CDR3s in all four CD4+ subsets.

The authors reverse transcribed all of the isolated RNA, so sequencing captured expressed TCRB transcripts. Assay used: immunoSEQ multiplex PCR; TCRdb lists only in-frame clones, some missing. The sample records 95,000 to 110,000 clones, over 25% being singletons. The CDR3 has 11 residues. Germline CDR1 and CDR2: MDHEN and SYDVKM. The V end lost 3 bases, the J end lost 7 bases, and 6 bases lay between the germline ends. The sequence derives from a woman aged 18-35 years with type 1 diabetes. The chain has TRBV28 and TRBJ1-1; D is unclear. Sequenced sample: central memory CD4+ T cells from blood. This CDR3 is CASSFGREAFF. In DNA form, the CDR3 reads TGTGCCAGCAGTTTTGGGCGTGAAGCTTTCTTT. The whole variable domain, remainder taken from reference TRBV28 and TRBJ1-1, is DVKVTQSSRYLVKRTGEKVFLECVQDMDHENMFWYRQDPGLGLRLIYFSYDVKMKEKGDIPEGYSVSREKKERFSLILESASTNQTSMYLCASSFGREAFFGQGTRLTVV.